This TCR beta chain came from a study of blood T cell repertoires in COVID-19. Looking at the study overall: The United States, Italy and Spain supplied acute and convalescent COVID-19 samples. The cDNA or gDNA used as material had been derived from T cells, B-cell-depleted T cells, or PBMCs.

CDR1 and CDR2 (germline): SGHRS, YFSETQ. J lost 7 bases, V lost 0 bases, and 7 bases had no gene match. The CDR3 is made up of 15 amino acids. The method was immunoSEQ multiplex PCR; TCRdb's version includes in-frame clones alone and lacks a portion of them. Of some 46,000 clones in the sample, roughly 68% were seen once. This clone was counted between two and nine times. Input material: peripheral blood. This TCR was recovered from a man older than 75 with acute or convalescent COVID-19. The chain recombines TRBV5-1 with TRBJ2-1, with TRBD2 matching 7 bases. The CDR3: CASSLVAGGGNEQFF. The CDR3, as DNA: TGCGCCAGCAGCTTGGTAGCGGGTGGAGGAAATGAGCAGTTCTTC.